Shown below are 26 T cell receptor beta chains from a single sample sequenced in a study of human T cells and chemical hapten exposure. Sample time point: pre-sensitization, week 0. Treatment reported: therapeutic diphenylcyclopropenone sensitization with weekly scalp DPC. TCRdb reprocessed the RACE reads via MiXCR and lists one record per CDR3 protein. Here the sample spans roughly 380,000 distinct CDR3 sequences, approximately 5.1% being singletons. The starting material was whole blood, obtained in connection with sensitization to the hapten diphenylcyclopropenone (DPC). The origin of the receptors is a woman between 45 and 65 years old with alopecia areata. Some clones in this sample may be carry-over from other donors' samples.

As regards this clonotype: A single base separates this from a much larger clone, so it may be a read error. The V and J genes are TRBV20-1 and TRBJ2-7, with a possible D match to TRBD1 (6 bases). The V end was cut by 6 bases, the J end by 4 bases, with 13 bases between. Germline CDR1 and CDR2: DFQATT and SNEGSKA (reference sequence). This CDR3 is 12 amino acids long. The chain's CDR3 is CSAGTWGYEQYF. CDR3 bases: TGCAGTGCCGGGACATGGGGTTACGAGCAGTACTTC.

This clonotype was observed many times. The chain has TRBV6-5 and TRBJ2-3; 12 bases align to TRBD1. The junction had 4 bases not matched to a gene; V was cut back by 8 bases and J by 4 bases. The CDR3 runs 14 residues. Germline V gene lookup returns CDR1 MNHEY and CDR2 SVGAGI. DNA for the CDR3: TGTGCCAGCGGGGACAGGGGGCGCGCAGATACGCAGTATTTT. Protein: CASGDRGRADTQYF.

This clonotype was seen more than once but under ten times. This chain links TRBV20-1 with TRBJ1-3, with a weak D call TRBD1 (6 bases). The germline CDR1 and CDR2 sequences are DFQATT and SNEGSKA (reference sequence). The length of the CDR3 is 14 residues. V lost 5 bases and J lost 2, with 13 bases in between. CDR3 residues: CSAATTGAGNTIYF. In DNA form, the CDR3 reads TGCAGTGCTGCCACGACAGGAGCTGGAAACACCATATATTTT.

This clonotype showed up many times. This sequence joins TRBV7-2 and TRBJ2-1; 7 positions match TRBD2. The CDR3 contains 14 residues. Losses at the gene ends were 5 bases for V and 3 bases for J; bases not matched to a gene: 4. Germline CDR1 and CDR2: SGHTA and FQGNSA. CDR3 amino acids: CASSLSGYYNEQFF. The CDR3 coding sequence is TGTGCCAGCAGCCTTAGCGGGTACTACAATGAGCAGTTCTTC.

There are many counts of this clonotype. The rearrangement links TRBV12-3 or TRBV12-4 to TRBJ2-1, with D perhaps given as TRBD1 or TRBD2 (5 bases each). The germline V and J ends were trimmed by 2 bases and 5 bases, with 13 bases remaining between them. CDR3 length: 15 amino acids. The CDR3 spells CASSLKGLGDNEQFF. The CDR3 nucleotides read TGTGCCAGCAGTTTAAAGGGGCTGGGGGACAATGAGCAGTTCTTC.

This clonotype was counted only a few times. J is TRBJ1-2 and V is TRBV7-2, with a tentative D call TRBD1 (5 bases). V was cut by 1 base and J by 7 bases, with 7 bases left in between. CDR1 and CDR2 (germline): SGHTA, FQGNSA. The CDR3 has 12 amino acids. CDR3: CASSLDRIGYTF. The CDR3 nucleotides are TGTGCCAGCAGCTTAGACAGGATTGGCTACACCTTC.

This clonotype was detected a few times. V is TRBV29-1 and J is TRBJ2-5; TRBD1 agrees at 8 bases. The junction had 10 bases not matched to a gene; V was cut back by 6 bases and J by 4 bases. CDR1 is SQVTM, CDR2 ANQGSEA, per germline. The CDR3 is made up of 14 amino acids. CDR3 sequence reads: CSVLNWGTGETQYF. CDR3 DNA sequence: TGCAGCGTCCTAAACTGGGGGACAGGAGAGACCCAGTACTTC.

This clonotype turned up a few times. This chain uses TRBV18 with TRBJ2-3, with 9 bases identical to TRBD1. CDR1 and CDR2 (germline): KGHSH, LQKENI. The CDR3 loop spans 14 amino acids. The V gene end was trimmed by 4 bases and the J gene end by 5 bases; junction bases not matched to a gene: 4. DNA for the CDR3: TGTGCCAGCTCACAAGGGACAGGGAAAGATACGCAGTATTTT. Amino acids: CASSQGTGKDTQYF.

The table lists this clonotype with many counts. The chain joins TRBV6-5 to TRBJ1-6; D possibly corresponds to TRBD1 (6 bases). The CDR3 covers 14 residues. Looked up from germline, CDR1 is MNHEY and CDR2 is SVGAGI. Trimming removed 6 bases from V and 10 bases from J, with 16 bases in between. The CDR3 spells CASSYPRRGSPLHF. The CDR3, as DNA: TGTGCCAGCAGCTACCCGCGGAGGGGGTCACCCCTCCACTTT.

This clonotype has a count of ten or more. The CDR3 DNA reads TGTGCCAGCAGAACCGGGACAGGGGGTGTCGGGGCCAACGTCCTGACTTTC. As protein: CASRTGTGGVGANVLTF. The chain couples TRBV12-3 or TRBV12-4 to TRBJ2-6, with 11 bases aligning to TRBD1. V lost 6 bases, J lost 4 bases, and 8 bases stayed unmatched. The CDR3 extends over 17 amino acids.

V gene TRBV3-1 combines with J gene TRBJ2-7; no reliable D call. V lost 1 base and J 3 bases, leaving 7 bases between the germline ends. The germline V gene encodes CDR1 LGHDT and CDR2 YNNKEL (reference sequence). The CDR3 runs 13 residues. The CDR3 sequence: CASSQGDFYEQYF. In DNA, the CDR3 is TGTGCCAGCAGCCAAGGTGACTTCTACGAGCAGTACTTC.

This clonotype was seen repeatedly, ten times or more. The chain links TRBV12-5 to TRBJ1-3, with 8 bases fitting TRBD1. Germline values: CDR1 LGHNT, CDR2 FRNRAP. The CDR3 has 17 residues. Trimming removed 5 bases from V and 2 bases from J; junction bases left unmatched: 11. CDR3: CASGGDRNLLAGNTIYF. CDR3 nucleotides: TGTGCTAGTGGTGGGGACAGGAACCTTCTGGCTGGAAACACCATATATTTT.

The chain recombines TRBV29-1 with TRBJ1-1, with 7 bases matching TRBD1. The CDR3 sequence is 13 residues long. Germline-derived CDR1 and CDR2 are SQVTM and ANQGSEA. V was clipped by 4 bases and J by 3 bases; unmatched bases: 5. The CDR3 is CSVGPGQHTEAFF. As DNA, the CDR3 is TGCAGCGTTGGACCGGGACAGCACACTGAAGCTTTCTTT.

The chain is built from TRBV29-1 and TRBJ2-3; D is perhaps TRBD1 (6 bases). The germline V and J ends were trimmed by 4 bases and 3 bases, with 17 bases remaining between them. The CDR3 has 15 residues. The germline gives CDR1 SQVTM, CDR2 ANQGSEA. Here the CDR3 DNA reads TGCAGCGTTGTTCTGGGGGCAGGATCGACAGATACGCAGTATTTT. Translated, it gives CSVVLGAGSTDTQYF.

This clonotype was counted at least ten times. V and J are TRBV24-1 and TRBJ2-1, with TRBD2 matching 10 bases. This CDR3 is built from 16 residues. With 5 bases clipped from V and 7 bases from J, the junction kept 10 bases outside the gene matches. Germline CDR1 KGHDR, CDR2 SFDVKD. Written as DNA, the CDR3 is TGTGCCACCAGTGGGCAAACAGCGGGAGGGCCAAATGAGCAGTTCTTC. Residues: CATSGQTAGGPNEQFF.

The gene calls are TRBV5-5 and TRBJ2-7; D remains unclear. The V gene lost 2 bases and the J gene lost 2 bases, with 14 bases spanning the gap. CDR1 SGHKS and CDR2 YYEKEE come from the germline V gene (reference sequence). The CDR3 totals 15 residues. In DNA, the CDR3 is TGTGCCAGCAGCTTTTGGGCAAGTACCACCTACGAGCAGTACTTC. It is translated as CASSFWASTTYEQYF.

Ten or more counts support this clonotype. The chain is built from TRBV6-6 and TRBJ2-3; D possibly corresponds to TRBD1 (6 bases). V lost 2 bases and J lost 5, with 14 bases in between. Germline V lookup: CDR1 MNHNY, CDR2 SVGAGI (reference sequence). The CDR3 is made up of 15 amino acids. The CDR3 loop reads CASSYLDRNRDTQYF. DNA of the CDR3: TGTGCCAGCAGTTACCTAGACAGGAACAGAGATACGCAGTATTTT.

The chain recombines TRBV7-2 with TRBJ1-1, with D perhaps matching TRBD1 (6 bases). Between the trimmed V and J ends, which lost 5 bases and 1 base, there was a span of 14 bases. There are 15 residues in the CDR3. Germline V gives CDR1 SGHTA, CDR2 FQGNSA. CDR3 coding DNA: TGTGCCAGCAGCACCCAGACAGGTACGAACACTGAAGCTTTCTTT. Amino acid sequence: CASSTQTGTNTEAFF.

In its sample, this clonotype was seen many times. This chain connects TRBV5-4 to TRBJ2-7; the D gene could be TRBD1 or TRBD2 (5 bases each). Germline V gene sequence: CDR1 SGHNT, CDR2 YYREEE (reference sequence). CDR3 length: 14 amino acids. V was trimmed by 0 bases and J by 4 bases, leaving 11 bases between them. The CDR3 is CASSLGPEGYEQYF. Here the CDR3 DNA reads TGTGCCAGCAGCTTGGGACCAGAGGGGTACGAGCAGTACTTC. The whole variable domain, remainder taken from reference TRBV5-4 and TRBJ2-7, is ETGVTQSPTHLIKTRGQQVTLRCSSQSGHNTVSWYQQALGQGPQFIFQYYREEENGRGNFPPRFSGLQFPNYSSELNVNALELDDSALYLCASSLGPEGYEQYFGPGTRLTVT.

There are a few counts of this clonotype. The rearrangement joins TRBV27 to TRBJ2-1; D call uncertain. Germline V CDR1 and CDR2: MNHEY, SMNVEV (reference sequence). Trimming shortened V by 1 base and J by 2 bases, and 9 bases separated the two germline ends. The CDR3 runs to 15 residues. The CDR3 DNA is TGTGCCAGCAGTTTATTTGGGCCCACCTACAATGAGCAGTTCTTC. Translating it yields CASSLFGPTYNEQFF.

There are a few counts of this clonotype. The V gene is TRBV6-2 or TRBV6-3, the J gene TRBJ2-1; 11 nucleotides line up with TRBD2. Germline CDR1 MNHEY, CDR2 SVGEGT. The CDR3 is 16 amino acids. The ends lost 0 bases at V and 6 bases at J; junction bases unmatched: 4. In DNA, the CDR3 is TGTGCCAGCAGTTACTCGAAACTAGCGGGAGCCAATGAGCAGTTCTTC. Its translation is CASSYSKLAGANEQFF.

Remarks on this clonotype: Given a much more abundant clone one base away, this may be a read error. The V gene is TRBV9, the J gene TRBJ2-3; D is tentatively TRBD1 or TRBD2 (5 bases each). Per the germline V gene, CDR1 is SGDLS and CDR2 is YYNGEE. The CDR3 is made up of 13 amino acids. CDR3 loop: CTSSARDPDTQYF. The DNA for the CDR3 is TGTACCAGCAGTGCTAGGGACCCAGATACGCAGTATTTT.

The chain employs TRBV28 and TRBJ2-3, with TRBD1 identical over 7 bases. V was pared by 6 bases and J by 1 base, with 4 bases of the junction left unmatched. The CDR3 consists of 14 residues. Germline values: CDR1 MDHEN, CDR2 SYDVKM. The CDR3 region is CASRTGVRTDTQYF. CDR3 nucleotides: TGTGCCAGCAGAACAGGGGTACGCACAGATACGCAGTATTTT.

The chain links TRBV30 to TRBJ1-2, with 11 bases fitting TRBD1. V lost 1 base to trimming and J lost 2 bases; unmatched junction nucleotides: 3. Per germline, CDR1 GTSNPN and CDR2 SVGIG (reference sequence). CDR3 length equals 15 residues. The CDR3 spells CAWSGRDRGNYGYTF. The CDR3 nucleotides are TGTGCCTGGAGTGGACGGGACAGGGGGAACTATGGCTACACCTTC. Together with reference TRBV30 and TRBJ1-2, the CDR3 gives the full variable domain: SQTIHQWPATLVQPVGSPLSLECTVEGTSNPNLYWYRQAAGRGLQLLFYSVGIGQISSEVPQNLSASRPQDRQFILSSKKLLLSDSGFYLCAWSGRDRGNYGYTFGSGTRLTVV.

This chain uses TRBV7-8 with TRBJ1-5, with D possibly TRBD1 on 5 matching bases. V was pared by 6 bases and J by 1 base, with 7 bases between. Looked up from germline, CDR1 is SGHVS and CDR2 is FQNEAQ. This CDR3 spans 13 amino acids. The CDR3 sequence is CASRGPSNQPQHF. As DNA, the CDR3 is TGTGCCAGCAGGGGACCGAGCAATCAGCCCCAGCATTTT. The variable domain in full, completed from reference TRBV7-8 and TRBJ1-5, reads GAGVSQSPRYKVAKRGQDVALRCDPISGHVSLFWYQQALGQGPEFLTYFQNEAQLDKSGLPSDRFFAERPEGSVSTLKIQRTQQEDSAVYLCASRGPSNQPQHFGDGTRLSIL.

This clonotype was seen a few times. The J gene is TRBJ1-1, the V gene TRBV5-1; TRBD1 agrees at 8 bases. The CDR3 runs 15 residues. V lost 6 bases to trimming and J lost 3 bases; unmatched junction nucleotides: 10. CDR1 and CDR2 from the germline V gene are SGHRS and YFSETQ. The CDR3 loop is CASNFRTGKDTEAFF. The CDR3 region has the DNA TGCGCCAGCAACTTCCGGACAGGGAAGGACACTGAAGCTTTCTTT. The full variable domain, with the rest looked up from reference TRBV5-1 and TRBJ1-1, is KAGVTQTPRYLIKTRGQQVTLSCSPISGHRSVSWYQQTPGQGLQFLFEYFSETQRNKGNFPGRFSGRQFSNSRSEMNVSTLELGDSALYLCASNFRTGKDTEAFFGQGTRLTVV.